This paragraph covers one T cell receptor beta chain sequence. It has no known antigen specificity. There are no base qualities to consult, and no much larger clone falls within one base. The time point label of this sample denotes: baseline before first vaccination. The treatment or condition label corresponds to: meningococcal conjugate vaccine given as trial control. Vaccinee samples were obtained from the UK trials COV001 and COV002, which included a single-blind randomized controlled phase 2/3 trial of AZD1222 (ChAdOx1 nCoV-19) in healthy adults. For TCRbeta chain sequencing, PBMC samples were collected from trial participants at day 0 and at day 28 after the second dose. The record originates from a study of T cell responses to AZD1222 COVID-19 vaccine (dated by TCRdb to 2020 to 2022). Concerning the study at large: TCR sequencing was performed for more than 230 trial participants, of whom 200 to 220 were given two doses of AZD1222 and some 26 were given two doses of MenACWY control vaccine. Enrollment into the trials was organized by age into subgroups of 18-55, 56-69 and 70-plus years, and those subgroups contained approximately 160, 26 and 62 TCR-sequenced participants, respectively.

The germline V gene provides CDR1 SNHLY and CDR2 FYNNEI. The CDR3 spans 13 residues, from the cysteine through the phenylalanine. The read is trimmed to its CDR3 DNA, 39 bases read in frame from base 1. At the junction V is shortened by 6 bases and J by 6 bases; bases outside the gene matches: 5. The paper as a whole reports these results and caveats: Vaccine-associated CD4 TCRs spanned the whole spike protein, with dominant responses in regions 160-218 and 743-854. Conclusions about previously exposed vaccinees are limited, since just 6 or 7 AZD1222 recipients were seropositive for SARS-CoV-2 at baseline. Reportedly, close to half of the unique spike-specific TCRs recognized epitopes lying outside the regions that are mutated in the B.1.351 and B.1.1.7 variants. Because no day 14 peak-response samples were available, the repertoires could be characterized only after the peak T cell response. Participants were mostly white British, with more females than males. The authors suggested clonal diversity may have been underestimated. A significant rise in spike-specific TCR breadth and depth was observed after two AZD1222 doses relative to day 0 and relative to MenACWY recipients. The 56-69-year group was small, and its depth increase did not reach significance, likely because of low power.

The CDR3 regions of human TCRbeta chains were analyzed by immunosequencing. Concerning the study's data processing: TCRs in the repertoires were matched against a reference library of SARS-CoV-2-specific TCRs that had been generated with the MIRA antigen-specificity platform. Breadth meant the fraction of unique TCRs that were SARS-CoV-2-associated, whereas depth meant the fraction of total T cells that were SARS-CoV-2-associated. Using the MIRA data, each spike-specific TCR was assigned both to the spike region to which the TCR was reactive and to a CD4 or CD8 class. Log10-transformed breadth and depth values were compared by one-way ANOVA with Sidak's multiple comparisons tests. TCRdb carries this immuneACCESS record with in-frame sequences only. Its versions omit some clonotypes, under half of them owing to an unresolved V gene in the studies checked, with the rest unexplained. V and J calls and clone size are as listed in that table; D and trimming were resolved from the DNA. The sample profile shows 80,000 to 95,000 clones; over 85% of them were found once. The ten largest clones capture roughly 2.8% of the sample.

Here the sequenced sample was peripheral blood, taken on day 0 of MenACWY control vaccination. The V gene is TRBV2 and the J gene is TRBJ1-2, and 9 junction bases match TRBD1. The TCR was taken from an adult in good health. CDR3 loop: CASRTDRGDGYTF. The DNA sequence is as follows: TGTGCCAGCAGGACGGACAGGGGAGATGGCTACACCTTC.